What follows is one T cell receptor beta chain and its context. The entry originates in a study of cytomegalovirus exposure and HLA in healthy donors. The PCR ran on 60 Vbeta and 13 Jbeta primers. Only in-frame clones appear in the TCRdb table, and some are missing; sequencing was by immunoSEQ multiplex PCR. The sample has around 170,000 clones; about 80% are singletons. The trim removed 0 bases at V and 6 bases at J, leaving 6 bases unmatched. Germline-derived CDR1 and CDR2 are SGHRS and YFSETQ. The CDR3 has 16 amino acids. The gene calls are TRBV5-1 and TRBJ2-1, with TRBD2 matching over 10 bases. This receptor was obtained from a man aged 35 to 55 in good health and CMV-seronegative. Sequences were obtained from PBMCs. The CDR3 DNA follows: TGCGCCAGCAGCTTGGTAAGCGGGAGGGGGGCCAATGAGCAGTTCTTC. Translation: CASSLVSGRGANEQFF.